This T cell receptor (beta chain) originates from a study of blood T cell repertoires in COVID-19. TCRdb's copy holds only in-frame clones and misses some; the assay was immunoSEQ multiplex PCR. The profile shows around 340,000 clones, roughly nine tenths of them singletons. V was pared by 5 bases and J by 4 bases, with 8 bases between. This CDR3 is built from 12 residues. The germline CDR1 and CDR2 sequences are SQVTM and ANQGSEA. This clonotype originated in a woman in her fifties or sixties with COVID-19, enrolled during active disease. Sequenced material: peripheral blood. The chain links TRBV29-1 to TRBJ2-2; possibly TRBD2 for D (6 bases). CDR3 nucleotides: TGCAGCGTTCCGGGGGTCACCGGGGAGCTGTTTTTT. Amino acid sequence: CSVPGVTGELFF.